This TCR beta chain was recovered during a study of identifying expanded T cells in peripheral blood. Method: immunoSEQ multiplex PCR; TCRdb's copy keeps in-frame clones and lacks some. Here the sample spans 90,000 to 100,000 clones, roughly 90% being singletons. Germline-derived CDR1 and CDR2 are GTSNPN and SVGIG (reference sequence). The CDR3 has 16 amino acids. Trimming pared 1 base from V and 0 bases from J, leaving 16 bases between. Input material: blood. The rearrangement uses TRBV30 and TRBJ2-7, with D possibly called TRBD1 or TRBD2 (5 bases each). This clonotype was obtained from a person between 18 and 69 years old in good health. The CDR3 reads CAWSEALGTPSYEQYF. CDR3 bases: TGTGCCTGGAGTGAGGCCCTCGGGACCCCCTCCTACGAGCAGTACTTC. The complete variable domain, with remaining parts taken from reference TRBV30 and TRBJ2-7, reads SQTIHQWPATLVQPVGSPLSLECTVEGTSNPNLYWYRQAAGRGLQLLFYSVGIGQISSEVPQNLSASRPQDRQFILSSKKLLLSDSGFYLCAWSEALGTPSYEQYFGPGTRLTVT.